The clone carrying this T cell receptor beta chain has ten or more counts. V lost 8 bases and J 8 bases, leaving 18 bases between the germline ends. CDR3 size: 13 residues. Germline CDR1 reads MNHEY; CDR2 reads SMNVEV (reference sequence). Data came from immunoSEQ multiplex PCR; TCRdb stores just in-frame clones and leaves some out. The sample yields 150,000 to 200,000 clones, approximately 80% seen once. These data come from a study of blood T cell repertoires in COVID-19. The sample was peripheral blood. This receptor was taken from an elderly woman with acute or convalescent COVID-19. The V call is TRBV27, the J call TRBJ1-2; D is possibly TRBD1 (5 bases). The CDR3 loop reads CASRAGGLSGYTF. The CDR3 coding sequence is TGTGCCAGCCGGGCGGGGGGACTCTCCGGCTACACCTTC.